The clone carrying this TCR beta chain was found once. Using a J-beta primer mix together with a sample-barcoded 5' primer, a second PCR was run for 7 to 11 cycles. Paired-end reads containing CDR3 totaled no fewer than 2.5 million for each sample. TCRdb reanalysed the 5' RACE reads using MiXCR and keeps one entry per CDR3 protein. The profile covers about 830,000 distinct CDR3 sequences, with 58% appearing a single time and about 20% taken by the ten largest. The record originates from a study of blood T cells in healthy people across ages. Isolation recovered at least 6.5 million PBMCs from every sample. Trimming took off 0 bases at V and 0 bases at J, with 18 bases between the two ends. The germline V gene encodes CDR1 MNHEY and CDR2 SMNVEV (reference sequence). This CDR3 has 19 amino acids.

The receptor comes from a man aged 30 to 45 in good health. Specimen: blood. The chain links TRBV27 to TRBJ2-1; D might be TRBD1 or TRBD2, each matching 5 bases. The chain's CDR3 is CASSLSGLGAGSSYNEQFF. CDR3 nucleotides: TGTGCCAGCAGTTTATCGGGCCTTGGGGCGGGCAGCTCCTACAATGAGCAGTTCTTC.